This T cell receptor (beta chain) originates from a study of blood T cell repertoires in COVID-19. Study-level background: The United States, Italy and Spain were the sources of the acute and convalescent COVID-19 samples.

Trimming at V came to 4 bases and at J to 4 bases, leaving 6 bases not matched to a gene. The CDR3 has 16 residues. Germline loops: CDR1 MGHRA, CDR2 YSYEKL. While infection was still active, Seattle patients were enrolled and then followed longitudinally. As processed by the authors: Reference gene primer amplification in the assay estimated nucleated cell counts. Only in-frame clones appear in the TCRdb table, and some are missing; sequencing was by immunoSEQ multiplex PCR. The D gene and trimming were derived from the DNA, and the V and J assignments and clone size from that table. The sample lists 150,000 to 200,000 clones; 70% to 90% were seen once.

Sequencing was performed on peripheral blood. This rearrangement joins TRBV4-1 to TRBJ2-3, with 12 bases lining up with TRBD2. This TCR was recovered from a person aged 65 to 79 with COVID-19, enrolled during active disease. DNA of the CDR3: TGCGCCAGCAGCCCGCGACTAGCGGGGGACTCAGATACGCAGTATTTT. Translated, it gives CASSPRLAGDSDTQYF.